Listed below are T cell receptor beta chains from one sample, sequenced in a study of T-cell memory formation after mild COVID-19. MiXCR, run by TCRdb on the 5' RACE reads, gives a single entry per CDR3 protein. The sample lists roughly 510,000 distinct CDR3 sequences, about 18% seen once, with roughly 8% in the top ten. Sample: PBMCs or a T cell subset sorted from them (not recorded which). The receptors were sampled from an adult woman who had mild COVID-19 (a few samples of this study predate the infection). Cell type and time point are not known. Each CDR3 is given with its conserved first and last residue. A D gene is named only where the DNA matches it firmly. A clone size is listed for some rows: how often the clone was seen (once, few, many), or a class if it is expanded.

many,TRBJ2-1,TRBV6-2/TRBV6-3,.,TGTGCCAGCAGCAGGACAGTCCTGTCCTACAATGAGCAGTTCTTC,CASSRTVLSYNEQFF
.,TRBJ2-1,TRBV4-2,.,TGTGCCAGCAGCCAAGTAGCGGTCTCCTACAATGAGCAGTTCTTC,CASSQVAVSYNEQFF
.,TRBJ2-5,TRBV6-6,TRBD1,TGTGCCAGCAGAGCCCGGGACAGGGGGCAAACGGAGGACTTC,CASRARDRGQTEDF
few,TRBJ1-4,TRBV10-3,TRBD1,TGTGCCATCAGTGCCAGGGGGTTCGGCGAAAAACTGTTTTTT,CAISARGFGEKLFF
.,TRBJ1-4,TRBV6-5,.,TGTGCCAGCAGTTATCTTCGGGCGGGGGGCGAAAAACTGTTTTTT,CASSYLRAGGEKLFF
.,TRBJ2-1,TRBV12-3/TRBV12-4,.,TGTGCCAGCAGTGGCACAAGGGCGGGCTTCGATGAGCAGTTCTTC,CASSGTRAGFDEQFF
few,TRBJ1-2,TRBV15,.,TGTGCCACCAGCAGAGATCAGGGATCCCTGAGTGGCTACACCTTC,CATSRDQGSLSGYTF
few,TRBJ1-1,TRBV4-2,TRBD1,TGTGCCAGCAGCCAGAACCAGGGACAGAGACACACTGAAGCTTTCTTT,CASSQNQGQRHTEAFF
.,TRBJ2-7,TRBV20-1,.,TGCAGTGCCCCGGATCTCACTCAAGCTTACGAGCAGTACTTC,CSAPDLTQAYEQYF
.,TRBJ1-5,TRBV6-2/TRBV6-3,.,TGTGCCAGCAGCTATAAGTCGGAACAGCCCCAGCATTTT,CASSYKSEQPQHF
.,TRBJ1-1,TRBV28,.,TGTGCCAGCAGTTCCCCCAGCTTGAGAAACACTGAAGCTTTCTTT,CASSSPSLRNTEAFF
once,TRBJ2-7,TRBV10-1,TRBD1,TGCGCCAGCAGTGGGACAGGGGGCGTTCGATCCTACGAGCAGTACTTC,CASSGTGGVRSYEQYF
.,TRBJ1-5,TRBV20-1,.,TGCAGTGCTCCAGGGGTGAATAGCAATCAGCCCCAGCATTTT,CSAPGVNSNQPQHF
few,TRBJ2-3,TRBV7-6,.,TGTGCCAGCAGCTTATCCACTGCCGGGGCAACGGCTAGCACAGATACGCAGTATTTT,CASSLSTAGATASTDTQYF
few,TRBJ1-1,TRBV7-9,.,TGTGCCAGCAGCACGGACACCCTGGGAGCTTTCTTT,CASSTDTLGAFF
.,TRBJ2-7,TRBV28,TRBD2,TGTGCCAGCAGGGCGGGACTAGCGGACTACGAGCAGTACTTC,CASRAGLADYEQYF
.,TRBJ2-7,TRBV12-3/TRBV12-4,.,TGTGCCAGCGGTACAGGTACTTTGAACGAGCAGTACTTC,CASGTGTLNEQYF
few,TRBJ2-1,TRBV30,.,TGTGCCTGGGTTTCGGGGAGCCCCTACAATGAGCAGTTCTTC,CAWVSGSPYNEQFF
few,TRBJ1-2,TRBV30,TRBD1,TGTGCCTGGAGGGTAGGGGGCGAAGACTATGGCTACACCTTC,CAWRVGGEDYGYTF
.,TRBJ2-2,TRBV10-3,.,TGTGCCATCAACCAGGGCGAGGCCACCGGGGAGCTGTTTTTT,CAINQGEATGELFF
few,TRBJ1-1,TRBV4-3,.,TGCGCCAGCAGCGCAGGGAACACTGAAGCTTTCTTT,CASSAGNTEAFF
.,TRBJ1-1,TRBV12-3/TRBV12-4,TRBD1,TGTGCCAGCAGTCCCTCAGGGGGGAGCACTGAAGCTTTCTTT,CASSPSGGSTEAFF
.,TRBJ1-5,TRBV24-1,TRBD1,TGTGCCACCAGCGGGGACAGTAGCAATCAGCCCCAGCATTTT,CATSGDSSNQPQHF
.,TRBJ2-3,TRBV4-1,.,TGCGCCAGCAGCCAAAGTCCCAAGACAGATACGCAGTATTTT,CASSQSPKTDTQYF
.,TRBJ2-3,TRBV5-1,.,TGCGCCAGCAGCTTGGACTTTACTAGCACAGATACGCAGTATTTT,CASSLDFTSTDTQYF
.,TRBJ1-5,TRBV5-1,TRBD1,TGCGCCAGCAGCGTCGGGACAGGGGCGAACAATCAGCCCCAGCATTTT,CASSVGTGANNQPQHF
.,TRBJ2-2,TRBV27,TRBD2,TGTGCCAGCAGTTGGGGACTAGCGGGAGGGAACGGGGAGCTGTTTTTT,CASSWGLAGGNGELFF
.,TRBJ2-7,TRBV9,.,TGTGCCAGCAGCGTCGGGGACGCCCTGGCGCGGGAGCAGTACTTC,CASSVGDALAREQYF
few,TRBJ2-6,TRBV5-1,.,TGCGCCAGCAGCCTAGGATACGCCTCTGGGGCCAACGTCCTGACTTTC,CASSLGYASGANVLTF
.,TRBJ2-5,TRBV5-6,TRBD1,TGTGCCAGCAGCTCGGACAGGGGGGGCGAGACCCAGTACTTC,CASSSDRGGETQYF
.,TRBJ1-1,TRBV20-1,.,TGCAGTGCTAGAGATGTGTCACAGGGCATTGAAGCTTTCTTT,CSARDVSQGIEAFF
.,TRBJ2-3,TRBV7-9,.,TGTGCCAGCAGCTCCCGAGGGGCAGTCACAGATACGCAGTATTTT,CASSSRGAVTDTQYF
.,TRBJ1-1,TRBV6-6,.,TGTGCCAGCAGTTACACCTGGAGGTTGAACACTGAAGCTTTCTTT,CASSYTWRLNTEAFF
.,TRBJ2-3,TRBV7-3,.,TGTGCCAGCAGCCCCCTGGGCATCACCACAGATACGCAGTATTTT,CASSPLGITTDTQYF
.,TRBJ1-5,TRBV3-1,.,TGTGCCAGCAGCCAAGTACCCTCCCAGCCCCAGCATTTT,CASSQVPSQPQHF
.,TRBJ2-7,TRBV6-2/TRBV6-3,.,TGTGCCAGCAGTTACTCGGGGATCTCCTACGAGCAGTACTTC,CASSYSGISYEQYF
many,TRBJ1-4,TRBV7-2,.,TGTGCCAGCAGCTTAGCCCCAGGACAGTTTAATGAAAAACTGTTTTTT,CASSLAPGQFNEKLFF